The 4 T cell receptor beta chains given below trace back to one sample, sequenced in a study of T-cell reconstitution after alpha-beta-depleted transplantation in children. Preparation of the TCRbeta library used unique molecular identifiers. One entry per CDR3 protein, called by TCRdb with MiXCR from the PCR reads. The sample contains under 400,000 distinct CDR3 sequences, roughly 25% of which appear only once. The source was PBMCs, mostly from graft donor cells, collected 180 days after TCRalphabeta/CD19-depleted stem cell transplant. All receptors come from a male patient younger than 18 who had a stem cell transplant for acute lymphoblastic leukemia, so the T cells may come from the graft donor.

This clonotype came up a few times. This chain links TRBV9 with TRBJ2-7; D might be TRBD2 (5 bases). CDR3 length: 15 residues. V shed 7 bases and J shed 0 bases, with 17 bases lying between them. Germline V gene lookup returns CDR1 SGDLS and CDR2 YYNGEE. CDR3 sequence (DNA): TGTGCCAGCCCCTTCACGGGCGGGTCCTCCTACGAGCAGTACTTC. It specifies CASPFTGGSSYEQYF.

This clonotype was seen more than once but under ten times. Being one base from a much bigger clone, this may be a read error. The rearrangement joins TRBV6-5 to TRBJ2-5, with unresolved D. The length of the CDR3 is 11 residues. Germline values: CDR1 MNHEY, CDR2 SVGAGI. Trimming removed 0 bases at V and 5 bases at J, with 1 base between. The CDR3 sequence is CASSYSETQYF. In nucleotides, the CDR3 is TGTGCCAGCAGTTACTCGGAGACCCAGTACTTC.

The chain links TRBV5-1 to TRBJ1-1, with D possibly being TRBD1 (5 bases). The germline V gene encodes CDR1 SGHRS and CDR2 YFSETQ. This CDR3 spans 14 amino acids. V lost 2 bases and J lost 4, with 12 bases in between. CDR3 residues: CASSFQGSGTEAFF. The CDR3 coding sequence is TGCGCCAGCAGCTTTCAGGGTTCGGGCACTGAAGCTTTCTTT.

The V call is TRBV6-5, the J call TRBJ2-7; D gene uncertain. This CDR3 contains 15 residues. The germline CDR1 and CDR2 sequences are MNHEY and SVGAGI. V dropped 0 bases and J dropped 5 bases, with 14 bases sitting between them. CDR3 nucleotides: TGTGCCAGCAGTTACTCGATTGAAGGAAGACACGAGCAGTACTTC. It translates to CASSYSIEGRHEQYF.